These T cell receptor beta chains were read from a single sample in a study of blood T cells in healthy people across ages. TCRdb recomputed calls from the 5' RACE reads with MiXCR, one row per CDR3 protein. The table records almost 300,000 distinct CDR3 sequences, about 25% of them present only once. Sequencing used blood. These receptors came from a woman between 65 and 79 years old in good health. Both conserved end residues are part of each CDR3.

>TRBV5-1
CASSLGRTGNQETQYF
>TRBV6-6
CASSYGQKDSPLHF
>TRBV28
CASSLYSPGEAFF
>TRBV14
CASSQGLGEAFF
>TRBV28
CASSPRLSLATNEKLFF
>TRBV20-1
CSARDQRGGNQPQHF
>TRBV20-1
CSARGQGVRNEQFF
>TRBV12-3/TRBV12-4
CASTLQGALYEQYF
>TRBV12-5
CATSLPLAAPETQYF
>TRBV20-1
CSAKTSGMRNEQFF
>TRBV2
CASSSLQETQYF
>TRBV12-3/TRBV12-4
CASSLLAGDRNEQFF
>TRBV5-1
CASSLAGQGWNEQFF
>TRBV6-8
CASNGRDKPIQEAFF
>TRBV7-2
CASSLEGWGGETQYF